These 16 T cell receptor beta chains came from one sample sequenced in a study of STAT5B mutations in CD4+ large granular lymphocyte leukemia. Repertoires were generated with immunoSEQ multiplex PCR, while TCRdb's copy carries only in-frame clones and drops some. The repertoire holds approximately 40,000 clones, 80% to 90% seen once, with 3% to 4% in the top ten. The source material was CD4+ T cells from blood buffy coats. The receptors shown here come from a human donor in good health.

The rearrangement joins TRBV10-3 to TRBJ1-2; a weak D match, TRBD1 (5 bases). The CDR3 runs 15 residues. Germline V gene data show CDR1 as ENHRY and CDR2 as SYGVKD. V was clipped by 6 bases and J by 1 base, with 15 bases between them. DNA for the CDR3: TGTGCCATCAGCGTTGACCCGGGGGATAACTATGGCTACACCTTC. It translates to CAISVDPGDNYGYTF.

V and J are TRBV4-3 and TRBJ2-7, with no clear D. V dropped 0 bases and J dropped 0 bases, with 9 bases sitting between them. The CDR3 runs to 15 residues. CDR1 LGHNA and CDR2 YSLEER come from the germline V gene. The CDR3, as DNA: TGCGCCAGCAGCCAAGAGTCAGTCAGCTCCTACGAGCAGTACTTC. This gives the protein CASSQESVSSYEQYF.

The J gene is TRBJ1-1, the V gene TRBV7-9; tentative D call: TRBD1 (5 bases). There are 15 residues in the CDR3. V shed 4 bases and J shed 2 bases, with 14 bases lying between them. Looked up from germline, CDR1 is SEHNR and CDR2 is FQNEAQ (reference sequence). Written as DNA, the CDR3 is TGTGCCAGCAGCTCCAAAGCGGGACTCAACACTGAAGCTTTCTTT. Translating it yields CASSSKAGLNTEAFF.

The chain combines TRBV6-5 with TRBJ2-5, with D hard to call. Deletions cut 5 bases from V and 7 bases from J, with 14 bases between. In germline, CDR1 is MNHEY, CDR2 SVGAGI. The CDR3 extends over 13 amino acids. The CDR3, as DNA: TGTGCCAGCAGTACCCCCCCCGTGGGGACCCAGTACTTC. Protein product: CASSTPPVGTQYF.

The chain couples TRBV10-3 to TRBJ1-2, with 11 bases that match TRBD1. Germline CDR1 ENHRY, CDR2 SYGVKD. CDR3 length: 15 amino acids. The V segment lost 0 bases and the J segment 4 bases; nucleotides outside the gene matches: 1. CDR3 loop: CAISESGTGGYGYTF. The CDR3 region has the DNA TGTGCCATCAGTGAGTCTGGGACAGGGGGCTATGGCTACACCTTC.

This clone was counted once. This sequence joins TRBV7-9 and TRBJ1-2; TRBD1 agrees at 7 bases. The CDR3 extends over 13 amino acids. The germline gives CDR1 SEHNR, CDR2 FQNEAQ (reference sequence). V lost 5 bases to trimming and J lost 8 bases; unmatched junction nucleotides: 8. The CDR3: CASSKTGEQGYTF. CDR3 nucleotides: TGTGCCAGCAGCAAAACAGGGGAGCAAGGCTACACCTTC.

V and J are TRBV11-3 and TRBJ2-4, with 9 bases fitting TRBD1. Germline CDR1 and CDR2: SGHNT and YENEEA. The CDR3 runs to 16 residues. Trimming cost V 3 bases and J 3 bases; bases outside gene matches: 6. CDR3 sequence reads: CASSFVTGGDKNIQYF. The CDR3 nucleotides are TGTGCCAGCAGCTTTGTGACAGGGGGTGACAAAAACATTCAGTACTTC.

V gene TRBV9 combines with J gene TRBJ1-2; tentative D call: TRBD1 (5 bases). The germline CDR1 and CDR2 sequences are SGDLS and YYNGEE. This CDR3 is built from 12 residues. Trimming left V 0 bases short and J 5 bases short, with 5 bases between. The CDR3 here is CASSVGGYGYTF. The CDR3 DNA is TGTGCCAGCAGCGTAGGGGGGTATGGCTACACCTTC. Using reference TRBV9 and TRBJ1-2 for the parts outside the CDR3, the full variable domain is DSGVTQTPKHLITATGQRVTLRCSPRSGDLSVYWYQQSLDQGLQFLIQYYNGEERAKGNILERFSAQQFPDLHSELNLSSLELGDSALYFCASSVGGYGYTFGSGTRLTVV.

This chain links TRBV14 with TRBJ2-2; unclear D gene. V was clipped by 4 bases and J by 2 bases, with 8 bases between them. The germline V gene encodes CDR1 SGHDN and CDR2 FVKESK. The CDR3 sequence is 14 residues long. Here the CDR3 reads CASSPTTNTGELFF. CDR3 coding DNA: TGTGCCAGCAGCCCTACTACCAACACCGGGGAGCTGTTTTTT.

V and J are TRBV11-1 and TRBJ1-2; D remains ambiguous. The CDR3 spans 15 residues. Germline values: CDR1 SGHAT, CDR2 FQDESV (reference sequence). Trimming stripped 0 bases from V and 8 bases from J, with 16 bases between. DNA of the CDR3: TGTGCCAGCAGCTTAGCGGCTACGGGAGTTCGGGGCTACACCTTC. Residues: CASSLAATGVRGYTF.

The chain has TRBV9 and TRBJ2-3, with 9 bases matching TRBD1. The CDR3 is 12 residues long. Germline assignment: CDR1 SGDLS and CDR2 YYNGEE. The ends lost 4 bases at V and 9 bases at J; junction bases unmatched: 3. The CDR3 nucleotides are TGTGCCAGCAGCCCCGGGACAGGGACGCAGTATTTT. Translated, it gives CASSPGTGTQYF.

The chain recombines TRBV2 with TRBJ1-5; unclear D gene. The CDR3 consists of 17 residues. Trimming took off 7 bases at V and 0 bases at J, with 19 bases between the two ends. Germline assignment: CDR1 SNHLY and CDR2 FYNNEI. The CDR3 spells CASTSSENDYSNQPQHF. The CDR3 DNA sequence: TGTGCCAGCACGTCGTCAGAGAACGATTATAGCAATCAGCCCCAGCATTTT. Together with reference TRBV2 and TRBJ1-5, the CDR3 gives the full variable domain: EPEVTQTPSHQVTQMGQEVILRCVPISNHLYFYWYRQILGQKVEFLVSFYNNEISEKSEIFDDQFSVERPDGSNFTLKIRSTKLEDSAMYFCASTSSENDYSNQPQHFGDGTRLSIL.

The chain combines TRBV2 with TRBJ2-3; TRBD1 agrees at 7 bases. CDR3 length equals 17 residues. Germline CDR1 SNHLY, CDR2 FYNNEI. Unmatched junction bases numbered 13, after V lost 6 bases and J lost 1 base. CDR3 bases: TGTGCCAGCAGGGTTGGGCTGACAGGGATTCGCACAGATACGCAGTATTTT. Amino acid sequence: CASRVGLTGIRTDTQYF.

The rearrangement uses TRBV2 and TRBJ2-5; no clear D. Germline CDR1 SNHLY, CDR2 FYNNEI. This CDR3 is 15 amino acids long. Trimming cost V 0 bases and J 1 base, with 9 bases left between them. CDR3 in amino acids: CASSEAIRFQETQYF. The CDR3 region has the DNA TGTGCCAGCAGTGAAGCGATAAGGTTCCAAGAGACCCAGTACTTC.

This clone was detected only once. V gene TRBV7-8 combines with J gene TRBJ1-2; perhaps TRBD1 as D (6 bases). This CDR3 comprises 15 residues. Trimming stripped 5 bases from V and 5 bases from J, with 18 bases between. CDR1 is SGHVS, CDR2 FQNEAQ, per germline. CDR3 region: CASSESGGGTYGYTF. The DNA of the CDR3 is TGTGCCAGCAGCGAAAGCGGGGGAGGGACATATGGCTACACCTTC.

This clone was found a few times. The J gene is TRBJ1-5, the V gene TRBV5-8; D unresolved. This CDR3 contains 15 residues. The germline V and J ends were trimmed by 4 bases and 7 bases, with 18 bases remaining between them. Germline CDR1 reads SGHTS; CDR2 reads YDEGEE. The CDR3 nucleotides are TGTGCCAGCAGCCCGAATCCGGGGAAGGAACAGCCCCAGCATTTT. It yields the protein CASSPNPGKEQPQHF.